A selection of T cell receptor beta chains follows, all from one sample in a study of blood T cell repertoires in COVID-19. Repertoires were generated with immunoSEQ multiplex PCR, while TCRdb's copy carries only in-frame clones and drops some. Of about 76,000 clones listed, less than 95% are singletons. The sample comprised peripheral blood. Every receptor here comes from a woman aged 45-60 years in a cohort sampled during active COVID-19. Each CDR3 is given with its conserved first and last residue. A D gene is named only where the DNA matches it firmly. Part of the rows lack a size; the others show once, few, many or a class for expanded clones.

>-|TRBJ2-5|-|TRBV19
TGTGCCAGTAGTATCGGGGGGCGAGAGACCCAGTACTTC
CASSIGGRETQYF
>-|TRBJ2-1|TRBD2|TRBV14
TGTGCCAGCAGCCAAGGTAGCGGGATAGGTGAGCAGTTCTTC
CASSQGSGIGEQFF
>-|TRBJ2-2|-|TRBV3-1/TRBV3-2
TGTGCCAGCAGCCAAGATCTTAGGGGTTCCGGGGAGCTGTTTTTT
CASSQDLRGSGELFF
>-|TRBJ2-1|-|TRBV28
TGTGCCAGCAGTCTACAGGGTGCGAATGAGCAGTTCTTC
CASSLQGANEQFF
>once|TRBJ2-1|TRBD2|TRBV27
TGTGCCAGCAGTTCATTTGCGGGAGAATACAATGAGCAGTTCTTC
CASSSFAGEYNEQFF
>-|TRBJ2-1|TRBD2|TRBV10-1
TGCGCCAGTGGCGGGAGAAGGTACAATGAGCAGTTCTTC
CASGGRRYNEQFF
>-|TRBJ2-7|TRBD2|TRBV4-1
TGCGCCAGCAGCCAAGAGGGACTAGCGGTTAGGAGGCACGAGCAGTACTTC
CASSQEGLAVRRHEQYF
>-|TRBJ2-1|TRBD1|TRBV6-6
TGTGCCAGCAGTACCCAGGGGGCGGCCTACAATGAGCAGTTCTTC
CASSTQGAAYNEQFF
>-|TRBJ2-3|TRBD2|TRBV9
TGTGCCAGCAGCGTAGTAATAGCGGGTGGGGCAGATACGCAGTATTTT
CASSVVIAGGADTQYF
>-|TRBJ1-2|TRBD1|TRBV3-1/TRBV3-2
TGTGCCAGCAGCCAAGACACGACAGGGGTTGGCTACACCTTC
CASSQDTTGVGYTF
>-|TRBJ2-1|-|TRBV12-3/TRBV12-4
TGTGCCAGCAGTTTAGCGCAGGTGAATGAGCAGTTCTTC
CASSLAQVNEQFF
>-|TRBJ2-7|-|TRBV9
TGTGCCAGCAGCGTTCTCCCGGGTCCTTCGTACGAGCAGTACTTC
CASSVLPGPSYEQYF
>-|TRBJ1-2|-|TRBV20-1
TGCAGTGCCCAGGGAGGCTATGGCTACACCTTC
CSAQGGYGYTF
>-|TRBJ1-1|TRBD1|TRBV4-2
TGTGCCAGCAGCCGAGAGGACAGGGTGGGGCCTGAAGCTTTCTTT
CASSREDRVGPEAFF
>-|TRBJ2-2|-|TRBV7-9
TGTGCCAGCAGCTTATTGGGGGCTCTTGGCGGGGAGCTGTTTTTT
CASSLLGALGGELFF
>-|TRBJ2-1|-|TRBV15
TGTGCCACCAGCAGAGATCCCAGCGGGTCCTACAATGAGCAGTTCTTC
CATSRDPSGSYNEQFF
>-|TRBJ1-3|-|TRBV30
TGTGCCTGGAGTGTCCCCTACAGGGCCGGAAACACCATATATTTT
CAWSVPYRAGNTIYF
>-|TRBJ1-2|TRBD1|TRBV19
TGTGCCAGTAGCCCGGACAGGAGGAACTATGGCTACACCTTC
CASSPDRRNYGYTF
>-|TRBJ1-4|-|TRBV30
TGTGCCTGGAGTGTATCAGGGAATGAAAAACTGTTTTTT
CAWSVSGNEKLFF
>-|TRBJ1-4|TRBD1|TRBV6-6
TGTGCCAGCAGTCTGGGGACAGGGGTGGAAAAACTGTTTTTT
CASSLGTGVEKLFF
>-|TRBJ1-4|TRBD1|TRBV5-1
TGCGCCAGCAGCTTGGGACAGGGGGCTGAAAAACTGTTTTTT
CASSLGQGAEKLFF
>-|TRBJ1-5|-|TRBV12-3/TRBV12-4
TGTGCCAGCAGTTCTCTATCCAATCAGCCCCAGCATTTT
CASSSLSNQPQHF
>-|TRBJ2-7|TRBD2|TRBV29-1
TGCAGCGTTGAAGGCGGACTAGCGGGCGTCACCGAGCAGTACTTC
CSVEGGLAGVTEQYF
>-|TRBJ1-4|TRBD1|TRBV6-5
TGTGCCAGCTCCAACGGACAGGGGGCTGAAAAACTGTTTTTT
CASSNGQGAEKLFF
>-|TRBJ1-1|-|TRBV7-9
TGTGCCACCCTGGTGCAGTCGAACACTGAAGCTTTCTTT
CATLVQSNTEAFF
>-|TRBJ1-1|-|TRBV6-1
TGTGCCAGCAGTGAAGCACTGCGAGGAGCTGAAGCTTTCTTT
CASSEALRGAEAFF
>once|TRBJ2-4|-|TRBV2
TGTGCCAGCAGCGTCCCTAGCGCCAAAAACATTCAGTACTTC
CASSVPSAKNIQYF
>-|TRBJ2-1|TRBD2|TRBV7-3
TGTGCCAGCAGCTTGGGCGGGAGGAGTAACAATGAGCAGTTCTTC
CASSLGGRSNNEQFF
>-|TRBJ2-7|-|TRBV6-5
TGTGCCAGCAGTCCCCGGGTAGGCGAGCAGTACTTC
CASSPRVGEQYF
>-|TRBJ2-3|-|TRBV28
TGTGCCAGCAGTGGGGCAGGGGGGACAGATACGCAGTATTTT
CASSGAGGTDTQYF
>-|TRBJ2-1|TRBD2|TRBV28
TGTGCCAGCAGCCCTCCAACTAGCGGGAGATACAATGAGCAGTTCTTC
CASSPPTSGRYNEQFF
>-|TRBJ1-1|-|TRBV6-5
TGTGCCAGCAGTTCCCAGGTCGGGGACACTGAAGCTTTCTTT
CASSSQVGDTEAFF
>-|TRBJ1-1|TRBD1|TRBV2
TGTGCCAGCAGTCCGGGACAGGGGCTGGGGGGAGGCACTGAAGCTTTCTTT
CASSPGQGLGGGTEAFF
>once|TRBJ2-3|-|TRBV11-2
TGTGCCAGCAGCTTATTGGAGGATCGGACCTCAGATACGCAGTATTTT
CASSLLEDRTSDTQYF
>-|TRBJ2-7|TRBD1|TRBV5-6
TGTGCCAGCAGCTTGGGGGTCTCCGGGACAGCTTCCTACGAGCAGTACTTC
CASSLGVSGTASYEQYF
>-|TRBJ1-6|TRBD1|TRBV6-1
TGTGCCAGCAGTGACGACAGGGCAGATTCACCCCTCCACTTT
CASSDDRADSPLHF
>-|TRBJ2-1|-|TRBV6-1
TGTGCCAGCAGTGAAATCATGGGCAGTCACTCCTACAATGAGCAGTTCTTC
CASSEIMGSHSYNEQFF
>-|TRBJ1-3|TRBD1|TRBV11-2
TGTGCCAGCAGCTTAAGTGGAGGGGGCTACTCTGGAAACACCATATATTTT
CASSLSGGGYSGNTIYF
>-|TRBJ2-7|-|TRBV27
TGTGCCAGCAGGGGCGAAGTACAGCAGTACTTC
CASRGEVQQYF
>-|TRBJ2-3|-|TRBV10-3
TGTGCCATCGGGAACCCAGGGGCAGATACGCAGTATTTT
CAIGNPGADTQYF
>-|TRBJ2-5|TRBD1|TRBV5-1
TGCGCCAGCAGCTGGTTACAGGGGGCGGAGGAGACCCAGTACTTC
CASSWLQGAEETQYF
>-|TRBJ1-5|-|TRBV30
TGTGCCTGGAGTGTACACCCCAGCGGGGTAGGACAGCCCCAGCATTTT
CAWSVHPSGVGQPQHF
>-|TRBJ1-1|-|TRBV3-1/TRBV3-2
TGTGCCAGCAGCCAAGATGGGGGCGCCATAAGAGCTTTCTTT
CASSQDGGAIRAFF
>once|TRBJ1-1|TRBD1|TRBV28
TGTGCCAGCAGTCAGACAGGGGCCCGGAACACTGAAGCTTTCTTT
CASSQTGARNTEAFF
>-|TRBJ2-3|TRBD2|TRBV7-8
TGTGCCAACTCTTGGGCGGGAGTAAGGGATACGCAGTATTTT
CANSWAGVRDTQYF
>-|TRBJ1-4|-|TRBV19
TGTGCCAGTAGTTCCCCCGGGGCAACTAATGAAAAACTGTTTTTT
CASSSPGATNEKLFF